A selection of T cell receptor beta chains follows, all from one sample in a study of blood T cell repertoires in COVID-19. Some clones are missing from TCRdb's copy, which holds only in-frame ones; the method was immunoSEQ multiplex PCR. The table lists around 27,000 clones, approximately 92% of them singletons. Sequencing was performed on peripheral blood. Receptors originate from a man between 60 and 75 years old with acute or convalescent COVID-19. CDR3s include the opening cysteine and the closing phenylalanine or tryptophan. The D gene is left open where the match is weak. Some rows mark clone size as missing; the rest say once, few, many or name a class of expanded clone.

v_gene	d_gene	abundance	j_gene	CDR3aa	CDR3nt
TRBV6-1	-	-	TRBJ1-6	CASSEDQGLTYNSPLHF	TGTGCCAGCAGTGAAGACCAGGGGCTCACCTATAATTCACCCCTCCACTTT
TRBV27	-	-	TRBJ2-1	CASSPDSSSYNEQFF	TGTGCCAGCAGTCCCGACAGCAGCTCCTACAATGAGCAGTTCTTC
TRBV19	TRBD1	few	TRBJ1-2	CASSIGQVYGYTF	TGTGCCAGTAGTATCGGACAGGTGTATGGCTACACCTTC
TRBV7-6	TRBD1	-	TRBJ2-7	CASSLGQGAPYEQYF	TGTGCCAGCAGCTTAGGGCAGGGGGCGCCCTACGAGCAGTACTTC
TRBV6-5	TRBD1	-	TRBJ1-2	CASSGQGRNGYTF	TGTGCCAGCAGCGGACAGGGGAGAAATGGCTACACCTTC
TRBV9	TRBD2	-	TRBJ2-7	CASSVTGTSDEQYF	TGTGCCAGCAGCGTCACCGGGACTAGCGACGAGCAGTACTTC
TRBV4-1	TRBD1	-	TRBJ2-7	CASSQALATGGRYEQYF	TGCGCCAGCAGCCAAGCCCTGGCAACAGGGGGCCGGTACGAGCAGTACTTC
TRBV19	TRBD1	once	TRBJ2-6	CASSIGQGATGANVLTF	TGTGCCAGTAGTATAGGGCAGGGGGCTACTGGGGCCAACGTCCTGACTTTC
TRBV3-1/TRBV3-2	-	-	TRBJ1-2	CASSHGGGGIDGYTF	TGTGCCAGCAGCCACGGTGGGGGGGGGATCGATGGCTACACCTTC
TRBV28	-	-	TRBJ1-2	CASSLAAYGYTF	TGTGCCAGCAGTTTAGCGGCTTATGGCTACACCTTC
TRBV19	-	-	TRBJ2-1	CASSLRDGNEQFF	TGTGCCAGTAGCCTCAGGGATGGTAATGAGCAGTTCTTC
TRBV10-2	-	-	TRBJ1-2	CASSDHGSRGSRGYTF	TGCGCCAGCAGTGACCATGGATCTCGGGGGTCGCGGGGCTACACCTTC
TRBV18	TRBD1	-	TRBJ1-1	CASSPRRDRGYDTEAFF	TGTGCCAGCTCACCTAGAAGGGACAGGGGGTACGACACTGAAGCTTTCTTT
TRBV9	-	-	TRBJ1-3	CASSGTPLGNTIYF	TGTGCCAGCAGCGGTACTCCCCTAGGAAACACCATATATTTT
TRBV28	TRBD1	-	TRBJ2-2	CASSFEQGAGDTGELFF	TGTGCCAGCAGTTTTGAACAGGGGGCAGGAGACACCGGGGAGCTGTTTTTT
TRBV6-6	-	-	TRBJ1-5	CASIGREFSQPQHF	TGTGCCAGCATTGGGAGGGAGTTCTCACAGCCCCAGCATTTT
TRBV6-5	-	-	TRBJ1-1	CASLGGNTEAFF	TGTGCCAGCCTAGGGGGGAACACTGAAGCTTTCTTT
TRBV27	TRBD2	-	TRBJ2-5	CASTPLADMGQETQYF	TGTGCCAGCACCCCCCTAGCGGACATGGGCCAAGAGACCCAGTACTTC
TRBV19	TRBD2	-	TRBJ2-7	CASRSPSGSYEQYF	TGTGCCAGTAGATCGCCTAGCGGGAGCTACGAGCAGTACTTC
TRBV27	-	-	TRBJ2-1	CASSANRRYEQFF	TGTGCCAGCAGTGCCAACAGGAGATATGAGCAGTTCTTC
TRBV27	-	-	TRBJ2-1	CASSLGGGASYNEQFF	TGTGCCAGCAGTTTAGGCGGTGGGGCCTCCTACAATGAGCAGTTCTTC
TRBV3-1/TRBV3-2	-	-	TRBJ1-1	CASSQDRAEAFF	TGTGCCAGCAGCCAAGATCGGGCTGAAGCTTTCTTT
TRBV27	-	-	TRBJ2-3	CASSLSPAGDTQYF	TGTGCCAGCAGTTTATCCCCCGCGGGAGATACGCAGTATTTT
TRBV6-1	-	few	TRBJ1-2	CASSEAHSYGYTF	TGTGCCAGCAGTGAAGCTCATTCCTATGGCTACACCTTC
TRBV14	-	-	TRBJ2-3	CASSRRTGGFSPSTDTQYF	TGTGCCAGCAGCCGGCGGACAGGAGGGTTTTCCCCTAGCACAGATACGCAGTATTTT
TRBV12-3/TRBV12-4	TRBD1	-	TRBJ1-6	CASQNRGRSPLHF	TGTGCCAGCCAGAACAGGGGTCGGTCACCCCTCCACTTT
TRBV21-1	-	-	TRBJ2-3	CASSKTGAGGSTDTQYF	TGTGCCAGCAGCAAAACGGGCGCGGGAGGGAGCACAGATACGCAGTATTTT
TRBV15	-	once	TRBJ2-2	CATSIQMDTGELFF	TGTGCCACCAGCATACAAATGGACACCGGGGAGCTGTTTTTT
TRBV6-5	TRBD2	-	TRBJ2-1	CASSYGAGGRNNEQFF	TGTGCCAGCAGTTACGGGGCGGGAGGGCGGAACAATGAGCAGTTCTTC
TRBV27	TRBD2	-	TRBJ2-7	CASSSQTSGGPLGYSYEQYF	TGTGCCAGCAGTTCGCAGACTAGCGGGGGTCCCTTAGGTTACTCCTACGAGCAGTACTTC
TRBV27	-	-	TRBJ1-2	CASSLGQNYGYTF	TGTGCCAGCAGTTTAGGCCAGAACTATGGCTACACCTTC
TRBV3-1/TRBV3-2	-	-	TRBJ1-3	CASSPRLMASGNTIYF	TGTGCCAGCAGCCCACGACTCATGGCGTCTGGAAACACCATATATTTT
TRBV14	-	-	TRBJ2-5	CASSPQIEEETQYF	TGTGCCAGCAGCCCCCAAATCGAAGAGGAGACCCAGTACTTC
TRBV19	-	-	TRBJ1-5	CASSTTWQSNQPQHF	TGTGCCAGTAGTACAACATGGCAGAGCAATCAGCCCCAGCATTTT
TRBV7-9	-	-	TRBJ2-1	CASSSQAGGVYNEQFF	TGTGCCAGCAGCTCGCAGGCTGGAGGGGTCTACAATGAGCAGTTCTTC
TRBV19	TRBD1	-	TRBJ2-1	CASRAPRDRGYNEQFF	TGTGCCAGTAGAGCACCGCGGGACAGGGGATACAATGAGCAGTTCTTC
TRBV7-2	-	-	TRBJ1-5	CASSEGGAYNQPQHF	TGTGCCAGCAGCGAAGGGGGGGCGTACAATCAGCCCCAGCATTTT
TRBV13	TRBD2	few	TRBJ2-5	CASSSRGGSKETQYF	TGTGCCAGCAGCTCACGGGGGGGCTCTAAAGAGACCCAGTACTTC
TRBV24-1	TRBD1	-	TRBJ1-2	CATSDTDRGGGYTF	TGTGCCACCAGTGATACTGACAGGGGTGGCGGCTACACCTTC
TRBV10-3	-	-	TRBJ1-1	CAISELAATEAFF	TGTGCCATCAGTGAGTTGGCGGCCACTGAAGCTTTCTTT
TRBV28	TRBD1	-	TRBJ2-7	CASSLMGQGYEQYF	TGTGCCAGCAGTTTAATGGGACAGGGCTACGAGCAGTACTTC
TRBV18	-	-	TRBJ1-1	CASSPAGNTEAFF	TGTGCCAGCTCACCGGCAGGGAACACTGAAGCTTTCTTT
TRBV11-2	TRBD1	-	TRBJ2-7	CASSFPRTGVYEQYF	TGTGCCAGCAGCTTCCCCCGGACAGGGGTCTACGAGCAGTACTTC
TRBV18	-	-	TRBJ1-1	CASSPESEAFF	TGTGCCAGCTCACCAGAGTCTGAAGCTTTCTTT
TRBV28	-	-	TRBJ1-1	CASATGIEAFF	TGTGCCAGCGCTACAGGGATTGAAGCTTTCTTT
TRBV11-2	TRBD2	-	TRBJ2-2	CASSPGLAATGELFF	TGTGCCAGCAGCCCGGGACTAGCTGCGACCGGGGAGCTGTTTTTT
TRBV18	TRBD2	-	TRBJ2-5	CASSPTSGRGETQYF	TGTGCCAGCTCACCGACTAGCGGGAGGGGCGAGACCCAGTACTTC
TRBV15	TRBD2	-	TRBJ2-3	CATSRSGTSGRKAADTQYF	TGTGCCACCAGCAGATCCGGGACTAGCGGGAGGAAGGCCGCAGATACGCAGTATTTT
TRBV11-2	-	few	TRBJ1-4	CASSPYTEKLFF	TGTGCCAGCAGCCCATACACTGAAAAACTGTTTTTT
TRBV14	-	-	TRBJ1-1	CASSLSPLRTEAFF	TGTGCCAGCAGCCTGTCCCCCCTCAGGACTGAAGCTTTCTTT
TRBV18	TRBD2	-	TRBJ2-5	CASSPGTTNTQYF	TGTGCCAGCTCACCGGGGACTACAAATACCCAGTACTTC
TRBV6-5	TRBD1	-	TRBJ1-2	CASTSDRSGGYTF	TGTGCCAGCACCTCGGACAGGTCTGGCGGCTACACCTTC
TRBV19	TRBD2	-	TRBJ2-3	CASSIASGGMSTDTQYF	TGTGCCAGTAGTATAGCTAGCGGGGGAATGAGCACAGATACGCAGTATTTT
TRBV28	-	-	TRBJ1-1	CASSGARALNTEAFF	TGTGCCAGCAGTGGGGCTAGAGCCTTGAACACTGAAGCTTTCTTT
TRBV19	TRBD1	once	TRBJ1-5	CASKGKGAQPQHF	TGTGCCAGTAAGGGGAAGGGGGCTCAGCCCCAGCATTTT